The rows below give T cell receptor beta chains drawn from one sample of a study of siplizumab effects on memory and regulatory T cells. The data were produced by immunoSEQ multiplex PCR, yet TCRdb's version contains in-frame clones alone and is incomplete. The table includes just over 40,000 clones, 89% detected once. Sequences were obtained from naive CD4+ T cells sorted from blood. The receptor source for this set is a human donor in good health. Each CDR3 is given with its conserved first and last residue. A D gene is named only where the DNA matches it firmly. Size values are once, few and many counts, or a class for expanded clones, and some rows have none.

>TRBJ2-1|NA|NA|TRBV18
TGTGCCAGCTCACCGGCGAGCGCTAGCTCCTACAATGAGCAGTTCTTC
CASSPASASSYNEQFF
>TRBJ2-6|NA|NA|TRBV12-2
TGTGCAAGTCGCTTAGACACCTGGACAGGGGGCATGACTGGGGCCAACGTCCTGACTTTC
CASRLDTWTGGMTGANVLTF
>TRBJ2-3|NA|TRBD2|TRBV29-1
TGCAGCGTTGTTCCTAGCGGGAGTACAGATACGCAGTATTTT
CSVVPSGSTDTQYF
>TRBJ2-7|NA|TRBD2|TRBV5-1
TGCGCCAGCAGCTTGAGTGGCGGGGGGAACTACGAGCAGTACTTC
CASSLSGGGNYEQYF
>TRBJ2-7|NA|TRBD2|TRBV19
TGTGCCAGTAGTATTGCTGGGCTAGCGGGACAGAACGAGCAGTACTTC
CASSIAGLAGQNEQYF
>TRBJ1-5|NA|TRBD1|TRBV10-3
TGTGCCATCAGTGAGTTATTCCCGGGGACAGGGAAACGCAATCAGCCCCAGCATTTT
CAISELFPGTGKRNQPQHF
>TRBJ2-1|NA|NA|TRBV18
TGTGCCAGCTCAATCACCGGGGGATACTCCTACAATGAGCAGTTCTTC
CASSITGGYSYNEQFF
>TRBJ1-4|NA|NA|TRBV6-5
TGTGCCAGCAGCGGGGGGGGGACTAATGAAAAACTGTTTTTT
CASSGGGTNEKLFF
>TRBJ2-1|NA|TRBD1|TRBV5-5
TGTGCCAGCAGCTTGGAAGGGGGCGCGTACAATGAGCAGTTCTTC
CASSLEGGAYNEQFF
>TRBJ2-1|NA|TRBD2|TRBV6-4
TGTGCCAGCAGTGATCCCCCTGGGCGGGGGGAGGATGAGCAGTTCTTC
CASSDPPGRGEDEQFF
>TRBJ1-2|NA|TRBD1|TRBV10-3
TGTGCCTCGGACAGGGAAGCTAACTATGGCTACACCTTC
CASDREANYGYTF
>TRBJ1-2|NA|NA|TRBV9
TGTGCCAGCAGCGCGGAGAGACAGGCTGGCTATGGCTACACCTTC
CASSAERQAGYGYTF
>TRBJ1-3|NA|NA|TRBV7-3
TGTGCCAGCAGTCAAGGGTCTTGGGGCTCTGGAAACACCATATATTTT
CASSQGSWGSGNTIYF
>TRBJ1-1|NA|NA|TRBV2
TGTGCCAGCAGTAACCGACAGGATAACACTGAAGCTTTCTTT
CASSNRQDNTEAFF
>TRBJ1-1|few|NA|TRBV5-1
TGCGCCAGCAGCTTGAGCGACAGGAACACTGAAGCTTTCTTT
CASSLSDRNTEAFF
>TRBJ1-5|NA|NA|TRBV21-1
TGTGCCAGCAGCAACCAGTTGGAGAGGGATAGCAATCAGCCCCAGCATTTT
CASSNQLERDSNQPQHF
>TRBJ2-7|NA|TRBD2|TRBV11-3
TGTGCCAGCAGCGGGGGACTAGCGGGGAGGTACGAGCAGTACTTC
CASSGGLAGRYEQYF
>TRBJ2-2|once|NA|TRBV13
TGTGCCAGCAGCCCGACTGTTAACACCGGGGAGCTGTTTTTT
CASSPTVNTGELFF
>TRBJ2-1|NA|NA|TRBV2
TGTGCCAGCAGCGCTGTTAGGACAAAAAACAATGAGCAGTTCTTC
CASSAVRTKNNEQFF
>TRBJ2-6|NA|NA|TRBV15
TGTGCCACCAGCAGAGCTAAGGGCTCTGGGGCCAACGTCCTGACTTTC
CATSRAKGSGANVLTF
>TRBJ2-1|NA|NA|TRBV27
TGTGCCAGCAGGGAACTCGGACCCACTCACCGGGGTGAGCAGTTCTTC
CASRELGPTHRGEQFF
>TRBJ2-7|NA|TRBD2|TRBV30
TGTGCCTGGAGTTCCGGGACTAGCGGAAACTACGAGCAGTACTTC
CAWSSGTSGNYEQYF
>TRBJ2-3|NA|TRBD1|TRBV11-2
TGTGCCAGCAGACACCGGGACAGGGGTCTTTTAGATACGCAGTATTTT
CASRHRDRGLLDTQYF
>TRBJ2-5|NA|NA|TRBV5-4
TGTGCCAGCAGCCCAGAGGGGGGGCGACCTCCAACCCAGTACTTC
CASSPEGGRPPTQYF
>TRBJ1-4|NA|NA|TRBV6-5
TGTGCCAGCGCCGAAATGGGACATATTAATGAAAAACTGTTTTTT
CASAEMGHINEKLFF
>TRBJ1-5|NA|NA|TRBV6-6
TGTGCCAGCAGCCCCTTGGGGAGCAATCAGCCCCAGCATTTT
CASSPLGSNQPQHF
>TRBJ2-7|NA|NA|TRBV19
TGTGCCAGTAGTATAATCCCGGGTCAGGGTACAAACGAGCAGTACTTC
CASSIIPGQGTNEQYF
>TRBJ1-2|once|NA|TRBV6-6
TGTGCCAGCAGTGATTCGGGGGGGATTGGCTACACCTTC
CASSDSGGIGYTF
>TRBJ2-3|once|TRBD2|TRBV5-1
TGCGCCAGCAGCTTGGGACTAGCGTACCCAGATACGCAGTATTTT
CASSLGLAYPDTQYF
>TRBJ2-1|NA|TRBD2|TRBV4-1
TGCGCCAGCAGCCAAGGTGTTAGCGGGTTGAATGAGCAGTTCTTC
CASSQGVSGLNEQFF
>TRBJ2-3|NA|TRBD1|TRBV5-1
TGCGCCAGCTGGGGGACAGGTGGAGATACGCAGTATTTT
CASWGTGGDTQYF
>TRBJ1-2|NA|NA|TRBV30
TGTGCCTGGAGTGGAGTTCAGGGCCTCGTCTCCGTCTATGGCTACACCTTC
CAWSGVQGLVSVYGYTF
>TRBJ1-2|NA|NA|TRBV18
TGTGCCAGCTCAGAGACAACGGGGGCGCTTGGCTACACCTTC
CASSETTGALGYTF
>TRBJ1-6|NA|NA|TRBV7-2
TGTGCCAGCAGCTTTAGCAATAATTCACCCCTCCACTTT
CASSFSNNSPLHF
>TRBJ2-3|NA|NA|TRBV10-1
TGCGCCAGCAGCGCCTGGGACGGGGGATCGCAAGATACGCAGTATTTT
CASSAWDGGSQDTQYF
>TRBJ2-1|NA|NA|TRBV5-6
TGTGCCAGCAGCTTGGTGGCAGCCTTCTACAATGAGCAGTTCTTC
CASSLVAAFYNEQFF
>TRBJ2-7|NA|NA|TRBV7-2
TGTGCCAGCAGCTTCGGAAGGAGCTCCTACGAGCAGTACTTC
CASSFGRSSYEQYF
>TRBJ2-7|NA|NA|TRBV5-5
TGTGCCAGCAGCTTGGTTGAGGGACCTTACTACGAGCAGTACTTC
CASSLVEGPYYEQYF
>TRBJ2-5|NA|TRBD2|TRBV18
TGTGCCAGCTCACCTATCACTGCCGGGACTAGCGGGACCACCCAGTACTTC
CASSPITAGTSGTTQYF
>TRBJ2-7|NA|TRBD2|TRBV7-2
TGTGCCAGCAGCACACCGGGACTAGCGGTTTTC
CASSTPGLAVF
>TRBJ2-1|NA|NA|TRBV7-9
TGTGCCAGCAGCCCTGGTGGGAGCTCCTACAATGAGCAGTTCTTC
CASSPGGSSYNEQFF
>TRBJ2-2|NA|NA|TRBV11-3
TGTGCCAGCAGCAAAGGGGACGGGATTAACACCGGGGAGCTGTTTTTT
CASSKGDGINTGELFF
>TRBJ2-3|NA|TRBD2|TRBV19
TGTGCCAGTAGTTCCCTCAGGACAGCGGGAGGGCCGGGTACGCAGTATTTT
CASSSLRTAGGPGTQYF
>TRBJ2-7|NA|NA|TRBV5-5
TGTGCCAGCAGCTTGGCCGTCCAGGGATCGGGCTCCTACGAGCAGTACTTC
CASSLAVQGSGSYEQYF
>TRBJ1-6|NA|NA|TRBV9
TGTGCCAGCAGCGTAGAGTCTGGGAATTCACCCCTCCACTTT
CASSVESGNSPLHF
>TRBJ2-5|NA|TRBD2|TRBV19
TGTGCCAGTAATGACTTAGCGGGAAAGGAGACCCAGTACTTC
CASNDLAGKETQYF
>TRBJ2-5|once|NA|TRBV18
TGTGCCAGCTCACCCCCTGGGAACAAAGAGACCCAGTACTTC
CASSPPGNKETQYF
>TRBJ2-3|NA|TRBD1|TRBV5-4
TGTGCCAGCAGCCGGGGACAGGGGAGGGCAGATACGCAGTATTTT
CASSRGQGRADTQYF
>TRBJ2-7|NA|TRBD1|TRBV6-5
TGTGCCAGCAGTTACGGGGACAGCTCCTACGAGCAGTACTTC
CASSYGDSSYEQYF
>TRBJ1-6|NA|NA|TRBV7-9
TGTGCCAGCAGCTCCGATAATTCACCCCTCCACTTT
CASSSDNSPLHF
>TRBJ1-6|NA|TRBD1|TRBV18
TGTGCCAGCTCACTGTGGGACAGTAATTCACCCCTCCACTTT
CASSLWDSNSPLHF
>TRBJ2-7|NA|TRBD1|TRBV9
TGTGCCAGCAGCGTAGCCTCAGGGGGCGTCTCCTACGAGCAGTACTTC
CASSVASGGVSYEQYF
>TRBJ2-2|NA|NA|TRBV19
TGTGCCAGTACCCTAGAGGGGAACACCGGGGAGCTGTTTTTT
CASTLEGNTGELFF
>TRBJ1-3|NA|NA|TRBV9
TGTGCCAGCAGCGTCTCCAGGGGACCTGGAAACACCATATATTTT
CASSVSRGPGNTIYF
>TRBJ2-7|NA|TRBD1|TRBV5-1
TGCGCCAGCAGCTCAGACAGGGACCCAACCTACGAGCAGTACTTC
CASSSDRDPTYEQYF